This T cell receptor beta chain was sequenced for a study of Graves' ophthalmopathy and Graves' hyperthyroidism. Amplification from RNA transcripts yielded the TCR beta CDR3 regions. Second-round multiplex PCR came after first-round RT-PCR with HTBI primers. TCRdb independently ran MiXCR on the multiplex PCR reads; one entry per CDR3 protein. The sample yields some 520,000 distinct CDR3 sequences, 13% to 15% seen once. This clonotype was detected many times. Its antigen is not known. Ophthalmopathic donors had moderate-to-severe activity, CAS ≥3 and NOSPECS ≥4, with disease that had lasted under 3 months. Germline V gives CDR1 LNHNV, CDR2 YYDKDF (reference sequence). J lost 1 base, V lost 8 bases, and 6 bases had no gene match. CDR3 size: 16 residues. Study conclusions and caveats: Detection in blood was also observed for most expanded thyroid clonotypes above 0.001 frequency.

The chain is built from TRBV15 and TRBJ2-2, with TRBD2 identical over 11 bases. The specimen was blood. The clonotype comes from a woman aged 25 to 45 with Graves' ophthalmopathy. The CDR3 loop is CATGASGGWNTGELFF. The CDR3 DNA sequence: TGTGCCACCGGAGCTAGCGGGGGGTGGAACACCGGGGAGCTGTTTTTT.